This T cell receptor (beta chain) was identified in a study of blood T cell repertoires in COVID-19. Overall study: The study drew acute and convalescent COVID-19 samples from the United States, Italy and Spain. Sources were T cells, B-cell-depleted T cells, or PBMCs; the material itself was cDNA or gDNA.

Germline V lookup: CDR1 SGHNT, CDR2 YYREEE (reference sequence). V shed 5 bases and J shed 2 bases, with 13 bases lying between them. The length of the CDR3 is 14 residues. Seattle researchers signed up patients amid active infection and tracked them longitudinally. In the original processing: By means of reference gene primer amplification, nucleated cell counts were estimated. Repertoires were generated with immunoSEQ multiplex PCR, while TCRdb's copy carries only in-frame clones and drops some. The V and J calls and clone size were taken over from that table, and D and trimming were inferred from the DNA. Of 200,000 to 250,000 clones in the sample, roughly 85% were seen once.

The material sequenced was peripheral blood. The clonotype comes from a woman in her 70s with COVID-19, enrolled during active disease. The chain combines TRBV5-4 with TRBJ1-1; a possible D gene is TRBD1 (5 bases). In DNA form, the CDR3 reads TGTGCCAGCAGGGGGAGGGGACCTAACACTGAAGCTTTCTTT. Translated, it gives CASRGRGPNTEAFF.